These 5 T cell receptor beta chains originate from one sample sequenced in a study of shared clonotypes between healthy human individuals. TCRdb keeps only in-frame clones here, not all; method: immunoSEQ multiplex PCR. The top ten hold 0.067% of the sample, which has around 200,000 clones, around 93% seen once. Sequencing was carried out using naive CD4+ T cells sorted from blood. Subset here: CD45RA+ positively selected. The receptors were sampled from a woman aged 25 to 39 in good health.

The gene calls are TRBV10-1 and TRBJ2-3; 8 positions agree with TRBD2. V lost 6 bases to trimming and J lost 0 bases; unmatched junction nucleotides: 8. The germline V gene encodes CDR1 WNHNN and CDR2 SYGVQD (reference sequence). The CDR3 runs 16 residues. Written as DNA, the CDR3 is TGCGCCAGCAGCGGAGCCGGACTAGCTAGCACAGATACGCAGTATTTT. This encodes CASSGAGLASTDTQYF.

This clone was seen a single time. The chain has TRBV5-8 and TRBJ2-1; 10 bases line up with TRBD2. The V gene's germline CDR1 is SGHTS and CDR2 YDEGEE. The CDR3 sequence is 12 residues long. J gave up 12 bases and V 3 bases, and 3 bases lay outside the gene matches. In DNA form, the CDR3 reads TGTGCCAGCAGCTGGGGGACTAGCGTGCAGTTCTTC. Translation gives CASSWGTSVQFF.

The gene calls are TRBV6-1 and TRBJ2-7; no firm D call. Trimming left V 4 bases short and J 2 bases short, with 6 bases between. The CDR3 covers 12 residues. Germline V gives CDR1 MNHNS, CDR2 SASEGT. The CDR3: CASSVSAYEQYF. In DNA form, the CDR3 reads TGTGCCAGCAGTGTCTCGGCCTACGAGCAGTACTTC.

The J gene is TRBJ2-7, the V gene TRBV28, with D hard to call. This CDR3 spans 12 amino acids. The V and J ends lost 10 bases and 0 bases respectively, with 10 bases between them. Germline CDR1 and CDR2: MDHEN and SYDVKM. The CDR3 reads CAILTHSYEQYF. CDR3 DNA: TGTGCCATCTTGACACACTCCTACGAGCAGTACTTC.

This clone was picked up a small number of times. V gene TRBV10-1 combines with J gene TRBJ1-2; weak D call: TRBD1 (6 bases). Germline V gene sequence: CDR1 WNHNN, CDR2 SYGVQD (reference sequence). The CDR3 covers 14 residues. The V end was cut by 3 bases, the J end by 8 bases, with 16 bases between. CDR3 DNA: TGCGCCAGCAGTGAAACGATCCAGGGGTACGGCTACACCTTC. This sequence encodes CASSETIQGYGYTF.